What follows are 2 T cell receptor beta chains derived from one specimen sequenced in a study of T-cell memory formation after mild COVID-19. MiXCR, run by TCRdb on the 5' RACE reads, gives a single entry per CDR3 protein. The sample lists under 450,000 distinct CDR3 sequences, about an eighth occurring once. The sample comprised PBMCs or a T cell subset sorted from them (not recorded which). These receptor sequences come from a man aged 18 to 35 who had mild COVID-19 (a few samples of this study predate the infection). Cell type and time point are not known.

This clonotype was seen at least ten times. The V call is TRBV20-1, the J call TRBJ2-2, with a weak D call TRBD1 (5 bases). There are 13 residues in the CDR3. Germline V gene sequence: CDR1 DFQATT, CDR2 SNEGSKA (reference sequence). V lost 3 bases, J lost 2 bases, and 7 bases lay in between. The DNA of the CDR3 is TGCAGTGCTAGGCAGGGTAACACCGGGGAGCTGTTTTTT. It specifies CSARQGNTGELFF.

This rearrangement joins TRBV7-9 to TRBJ1-2; 8 positions agree with TRBD1. The CDR3 covers 13 residues. The V gene's germline CDR1 is SEHNR and CDR2 FQNEAQ (reference sequence). V lost 8 bases and J lost 4; bases outside the gene matches: 6. For the CDR3, the DNA is TGTGCCAGCGGAGAGACAGGGGTCTATGGCTACACCTTC. This encodes CASGETGVYGYTF.